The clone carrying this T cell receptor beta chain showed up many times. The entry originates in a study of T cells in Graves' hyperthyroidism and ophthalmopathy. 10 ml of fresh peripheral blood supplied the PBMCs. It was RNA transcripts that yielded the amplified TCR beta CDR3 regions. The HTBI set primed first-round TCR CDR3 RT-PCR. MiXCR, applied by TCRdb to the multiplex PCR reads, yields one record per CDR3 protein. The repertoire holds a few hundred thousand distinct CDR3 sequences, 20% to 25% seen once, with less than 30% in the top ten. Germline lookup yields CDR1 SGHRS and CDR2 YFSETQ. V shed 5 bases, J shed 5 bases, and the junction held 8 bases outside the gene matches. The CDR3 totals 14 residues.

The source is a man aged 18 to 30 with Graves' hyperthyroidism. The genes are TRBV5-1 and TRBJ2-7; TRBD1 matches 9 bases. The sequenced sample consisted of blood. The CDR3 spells CASRAGQGNHEQYF. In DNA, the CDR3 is TGCGCCAGCAGGGCAGGACAGGGGAACCACGAGCAGTACTTC.